This T cell receptor beta chain was found in a study of blood T cells in healthy people across ages. Turning to the study itself: Every two T cells gave about one barcoded beta molecule via template switching.

The use of a sample-barcoded 5' primer and a J-beta primer mix characterized a second PCR of about 7 to 12 cycles. Every cDNA molecule carried a tag from a template-switch adaptor bearing 12 random nucleotides. Each CDR3 protein gets one entry after TCRdb re-called the 5' RACE reads with MiXCR. The sample contains over 950,000 distinct CDR3 sequences, roughly 51% of which appear only once. Trimming took 4 bases from V and 4 from J, leaving 14 bases between them. Germline CDR1 and CDR2: MGHRA and YSYEKL. This CDR3 spans 14 amino acids. Per sample, extraction of total RNA gave at least 5 micrograms in every case.

The sample was blood. The genes are TRBV4-1 and TRBJ2-7; D might be TRBD2 (5 bases). This TCR was sampled from a woman aged 60-70 years in good health. In nucleotides, the CDR3 is TGCGCCAGCAGCCGGCTCGGGGAAAGGTACGAGCAGTACTTC. Translated: CASSRLGERYEQYF.